This T cell receptor (beta chain) was obtained from a study of shared clonotypes between healthy human individuals. The CDR3 extends over 12 amino acids. The germline CDR1 and CDR2 sequences are SEHNR and FQNEAQ (reference sequence). V was trimmed by 0 bases and J by 9 bases, leaving 9 bases between them. Data came from immunoSEQ multiplex PCR; TCRdb stores just in-frame clones and leaves some out. This table has fewer than 2.5 million clones, over 85% appearing once. The source of this sequence is a man aged 18 to 29 in good health. Some clones in this sample may be carry-over from other donors' samples. The J gene is TRBJ2-7, the V gene TRBV7-9, with D possibly matching TRBD1 (5 bases). Material: naive CD4+ T cells from PBMCs. Regarding subset: CD45RA+ positively selected. CDR3 in DNA: TGTGCCAGCAGCTTAGCGGGGCTCGGGCAGTACTTC. This sequence encodes CASSLAGLGQYF.